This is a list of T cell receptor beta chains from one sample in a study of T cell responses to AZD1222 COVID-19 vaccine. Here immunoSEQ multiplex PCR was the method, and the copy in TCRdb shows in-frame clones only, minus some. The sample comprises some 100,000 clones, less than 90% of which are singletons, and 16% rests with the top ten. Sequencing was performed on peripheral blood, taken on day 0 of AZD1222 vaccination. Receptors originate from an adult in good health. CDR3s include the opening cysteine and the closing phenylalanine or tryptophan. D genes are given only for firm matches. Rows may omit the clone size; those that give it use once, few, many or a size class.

CDR3 DNA: TGTGCCATCAGTGACAAGTCCGTCCGACTGAGGTTGGGGGATTCACCCCTCCACTTT; CDR3 protein: CAISDKSVRLRLGDSPLHF; J gene: TRBJ1-6; CDR3 length: 19; clone size: .; D gene: .; V gene: TRBV10-3
CDR3 DNA: TGTGCCACATGGACAGGGAGTAACTATGGCTACACCTTC; CDR3 protein: CATWTGSNYGYTF; J gene: TRBJ1-2; CDR3 length: 13; clone size: .; D gene: TRBD1; V gene: TRBV28
CDR3 DNA: TGTGCCACCTGCGACTCCCGGGGTACCAGGGAGCTGTTTTTT; CDR3 protein: CATCDSRGTRELFF; J gene: TRBJ2-2; CDR3 length: 14; clone size: .; D gene: .; V gene: TRBV19
CDR3 DNA: TGTGCCAGCCATCAGGGGCCTTGGGGCTACACCTTC; CDR3 protein: CASHQGPWGYTF; J gene: TRBJ1-2; CDR3 length: 12; clone size: .; D gene: .; V gene: TRBV19
CDR3 DNA: TGTGCCAGCAATACAGGGACAGATACGCAGTATTTT; CDR3 protein: CASNTGTDTQYF; J gene: TRBJ2-3; CDR3 length: 12; clone size: .; D gene: .; V gene: TRBV2
CDR3 DNA: TGTGCCAGCAGCAAACAGGACAGGGTGAACCAGCCCCAGCATTTT; CDR3 protein: CASSKQDRVNQPQHF; J gene: TRBJ1-5; CDR3 length: 15; clone size: .; D gene: TRBD1; V gene: TRBV13
CDR3 DNA: TGCGCCAGCAGCCAAGGCAGACAGGGCCTCTCTAAAAACATTCAGTACTTC; CDR3 protein: CASSQGRQGLSKNIQYF; J gene: TRBJ2-4; CDR3 length: 17; clone size: .; D gene: TRBD1; V gene: TRBV4-1
CDR3 DNA: TGTGCCAGCAGTCCGGGACAGGGCGCAGATACGCAGTATTTT; CDR3 protein: CASSPGQGADTQYF; J gene: TRBJ2-3; CDR3 length: 14; clone size: .; D gene: TRBD1; V gene: TRBV27
CDR3 DNA: TGTGCCGCAAGGCACCCGGGGAGCTACGAGCAGTACTTC; CDR3 protein: CAARHPGSYEQYF; J gene: TRBJ2-7; CDR3 length: 13; clone size: .; D gene: .; V gene: TRBV10-3
CDR3 DNA: TGTGCCAGCAGTTACCGGCGTCCACCATCCAATGAGCAGTTCTTC; CDR3 protein: CASSYRRPPSNEQFF; J gene: TRBJ2-1; CDR3 length: 15; clone size: .; D gene: .; V gene: TRBV6-5
CDR3 DNA: TGTGCCAGCAGCTTGGGCCCGACAGGGGGTGGAGAGACCCAGTACTTC; CDR3 protein: CASSLGPTGGGETQYF; J gene: TRBJ2-5; CDR3 length: 16; clone size: .; D gene: TRBD1; V gene: TRBV5-5
CDR3 DNA: TGCGCCAGCAGCCCGGGAGTTCTGAACACTGAAGCTTTCTTT; CDR3 protein: CASSPGVLNTEAFF; J gene: TRBJ1-1; CDR3 length: 14; clone size: few; D gene: .; V gene: TRBV5-1
CDR3 DNA: TGCGCCAGCAGCTTGGAGGGACTAGCGGTGTACAATGAGCAGTTCTTC; CDR3 protein: CASSLEGLAVYNEQFF; J gene: TRBJ2-1; CDR3 length: 16; clone size: once; D gene: TRBD2; V gene: TRBV5-1
CDR3 DNA: TGTGCCAGTAGTATAGGTCACGACGAGCAGTACTTC; CDR3 protein: CASSIGHDEQYF; J gene: TRBJ2-7; CDR3 length: 12; clone size: .; D gene: .; V gene: TRBV19
CDR3 DNA: TGTGCCAGCAGTGATTTTCGGGAGGTGCATGAGCAGTTCTTC; CDR3 protein: CASSDFREVHEQFF; J gene: TRBJ2-1; CDR3 length: 14; clone size: .; D gene: TRBD2; V gene: TRBV2
CDR3 DNA: TGTGCCAGCAGTAGAACAGGGGGCACTGAAGCTTTCTTT; CDR3 protein: CASSRTGGTEAFF; J gene: TRBJ1-1; CDR3 length: 13; clone size: .; D gene: TRBD1; V gene: TRBV28
CDR3 DNA: TGTGCCAGCAACGCCCAAAGGGAGACCCAGTACTTC; CDR3 protein: CASNAQRETQYF; J gene: TRBJ2-5; CDR3 length: 12; clone size: .; D gene: .; V gene: TRBV28
CDR3 DNA: TGTGCCAGCGGGGGATTTTCCGGAAACACCATATATTTT; CDR3 protein: CASGGFSGNTIYF; J gene: TRBJ1-3; CDR3 length: 13; clone size: .; D gene: .; V gene: TRBV6-5
CDR3 DNA: TGTGCCAGCAGCCCGGACACCTATGGCTACACCTTC; CDR3 protein: CASSPDTYGYTF; J gene: TRBJ1-2; CDR3 length: 12; clone size: large; D gene: .; V gene: TRBV7-9
CDR3 DNA: TGTGCCAGCATCCCAGTTCCGGGGAGGACTGAAGCTTTCTTT; CDR3 protein: CASIPVPGRTEAFF; J gene: TRBJ1-1; CDR3 length: 14; clone size: .; D gene: .; V gene: TRBV4-2
CDR3 DNA: TGTGCCAGTAGTAGGGGGACGGGTACGCAGTATTTT; CDR3 protein: CASSRGTGTQYF; J gene: TRBJ2-3; CDR3 length: 12; clone size: .; D gene: .; V gene: TRBV19
CDR3 DNA: TGTGCCAGCAGCCAATCCAGCTACGAGCAGTACTTC; CDR3 protein: CASSQSSYEQYF; J gene: TRBJ2-7; CDR3 length: 12; clone size: few; D gene: .; V gene: TRBV3-1/TRBV3-2
CDR3 DNA: TGTGCCAGCAGTGATGGACAGGGGAACACTGAAGCTTTCTTT; CDR3 protein: CASSDGQGNTEAFF; J gene: TRBJ1-1; CDR3 length: 14; clone size: .; D gene: TRBD1; V gene: TRBV2
CDR3 DNA: TGTGCCAGCTGGGTCGGGGGGGGATATCAGCCCCAGCATTTT; CDR3 protein: CASWVGGGYQPQHF; J gene: TRBJ1-5; CDR3 length: 14; clone size: .; D gene: .; V gene: TRBV6-5
CDR3 DNA: TGTGCCAGCAGCTTGGGAACAGGGATGGAAAATCAGCCCCAGCATTTT; CDR3 protein: CASSLGTGMENQPQHF; J gene: TRBJ1-5; CDR3 length: 16; clone size: .; D gene: .; V gene: TRBV7-8
CDR3 DNA: TGTGCCAGTAGTTCGAGGGAGGACAGGGCGTTTGGTAATTCACCCCTCCACTTT; CDR3 protein: CASSSREDRAFGNSPLHF; J gene: TRBJ1-6; CDR3 length: 18; clone size: .; D gene: TRBD1; V gene: TRBV19
CDR3 DNA: TGTGCCAGCAGCCGGGACCTATCCCCAGATACGCAGTATTTT; CDR3 protein: CASSRDLSPDTQYF; J gene: TRBJ2-3; CDR3 length: 14; clone size: .; D gene: .; V gene: TRBV7-9
CDR3 DNA: TGTGCCAGCAGCCAGGGACTAGCGGGTGAGTTAGATGAGCAGTTCTTC; CDR3 protein: CASSQGLAGELDEQFF; J gene: TRBJ2-1; CDR3 length: 16; clone size: .; D gene: TRBD2; V gene: TRBV3-1/TRBV3-2
CDR3 DNA: TGTGCCATCAACTCACCGGGACTCCTGAACACTGAAGCTTTCTTT; CDR3 protein: CAINSPGLLNTEAFF; J gene: TRBJ1-1; CDR3 length: 15; clone size: .; D gene: .; V gene: TRBV10-3
CDR3 DNA: TGCGCCAGCTCCGGGCCGGACAGGGGGCTCCCGAACACTGAAGCTTTCTTT; CDR3 protein: CASSGPDRGLPNTEAFF; J gene: TRBJ1-1; CDR3 length: 17; clone size: .; D gene: TRBD1; V gene: TRBV10-1
CDR3 DNA: TGTGCCAGCGTGGAACCGGGACGAGACTATGGCTACACCTTC; CDR3 protein: CASVEPGRDYGYTF; J gene: TRBJ1-2; CDR3 length: 14; clone size: .; D gene: .; V gene: TRBV6-5
CDR3 DNA: TGTGCCAGCAGCTTGGGCTCGACTAGCGGGGGGATGCGGGAGCAGTTCTTC; CDR3 protein: CASSLGSTSGGMREQFF; J gene: TRBJ2-1; CDR3 length: 17; clone size: .; D gene: TRBD2; V gene: TRBV5-5
CDR3 DNA: TGTGCCAGTAGTAGCGGCGGGGGCCCCCAGTACTTC; CDR3 protein: CASSSGGGPQYF; J gene: TRBJ2-5; CDR3 length: 12; clone size: .; D gene: .; V gene: TRBV19
CDR3 DNA: TGTGCCAGCAGCTTGCGTCCGGGACAGGGGCCATACTCCTACGAGCAGTACTTC; CDR3 protein: CASSLRPGQGPYSYEQYF; J gene: TRBJ2-7; CDR3 length: 18; clone size: few; D gene: TRBD1; V gene: TRBV5-5
CDR3 DNA: TGTGCCAGCAGCCCCCAGGACAGGAGCTCCTATAATTCACCCCTCCACTTT; CDR3 protein: CASSPQDRSSYNSPLHF; J gene: TRBJ1-6; CDR3 length: 17; clone size: medium-sized; D gene: TRBD1; V gene: TRBV7-2
CDR3 DNA: TGCGCCAGCAGCTACAGGGGGCTTAGCACAGATACGCAGTATTTT; CDR3 protein: CASSYRGLSTDTQYF; J gene: TRBJ2-3; CDR3 length: 15; clone size: once; D gene: TRBD1; V gene: TRBV5-1
CDR3 DNA: TGTGCCAGCAGCTTAGGAGGGGGCGGCGGCTACACCTTC; CDR3 protein: CASSLGGGGGYTF; J gene: TRBJ1-2; CDR3 length: 13; clone size: .; D gene: TRBD1; V gene: TRBV11-3
CDR3 DNA: TGTGCCAGCAGCTTAGATCTAGGGACGCAGAGCTACACCTTC; CDR3 protein: CASSLDLGTQSYTF; J gene: TRBJ1-2; CDR3 length: 14; clone size: .; D gene: .; V gene: TRBV7-9
CDR3 DNA: TGTGCCAGTAGCGCACTAGCGGTTTACGAGCAGTACTTC; CDR3 protein: CASSALAVYEQYF; J gene: TRBJ2-7; CDR3 length: 13; clone size: .; D gene: TRBD2; V gene: TRBV19